The source of this TCR beta chain is a study of OX40 agonist ivuxolimab in advanced cancers. Study information: Patients were dosed with the agonistic anti-OX40 (CD134) antibody ivuxolimab.

Regarding this clone: Its antigen is as yet unknown.

The data were produced by immunoSEQ multiplex PCR, yet TCRdb's version contains in-frame clones alone and is incomplete. The sample yields approximately 37,000 clones, around 80% seen once. Study-level findings and limits: Expanded peripheral T cell antigen specificity was not determined. Clonal expansion was seen in CD4+ and CD8+ blood T cells by week 6 at 0.1 to 3.0 mg/kg. Near-lowest levels of clonal expansion characterized partial responders at 0.1-3.0 mg/kg.

The germline V gene encodes CDR1 SGHDT and CDR2 YYEEEE. The V end was cut by 0 bases, the J end by 3 bases, with 15 bases between. The CDR3 contains 16 residues. The sample consisted of CD4+ or CD8+ T cells sorted from blood, taken in a trial of the OX40 agonist ivuxolimab. This rearrangement joins TRBV5-6 to TRBJ1-1; maybe TRBD1 (6 bases). This TCR was recovered from an adult with an advanced solid tumor such as melanoma, head and neck, liver or kidney cancer. The CDR3 DNA reads TGTGCCAGCAGCTTGGCCTGGGGGGGCGGGTACACTGAAGCTTTCTTT. Amino acid sequence: CASSLAWGGGYTEAFF.